This entry concerns a single T cell receptor (beta chain). No antigen is known for it. The record originates from a study of STAT3 mutations in large granular lymphocyte leukemia. Study-level results: In about 30% of the 18 patients, new TCR clonotypes emerged after therapy. Every T-LGLL patient had at least one immunodominant TCRbeta clonotype. In some patients, a small highly pathogenic clone possibly went undetected.

V was pared by 0 bases and J by 7 bases, with 4 bases between. Germline-derived CDR1 and CDR2 are LGHNA and YNFKEQ. The CDR3 runs to 11 residues. The data were produced by immunoSEQ multiplex PCR, yet TCRdb's version contains in-frame clones alone and is incomplete. Of roughly 31,000 clones in the sample, about 83% were seen once. The TCR sequence derives from a woman aged 45 to 65 with T-cell large granular lymphocyte leukemia. Some clones in this sample may be carry-over from other donors' samples. The rearrangement links TRBV4-2 to TRBJ2-7; D uncertain. What was sequenced was peripheral blood mononuclear cells. CDR3 sequence reads: CASSQEEEQYF. Here the CDR3 DNA reads TGTGCCAGCAGCCAAGAAGAAGAGCAGTACTTC.